The 8 T cell receptor beta chains below come from one sample, sequenced in a study of spatial heterogeneity in lung cancer. Documented time point: sample taken at primary tumor resection. One entry per CDR3 protein results from TCRdb running MiXCR on the 5' RACE reads. The sample lists about 92,000 distinct CDR3 sequences, 10% to 15% occurring once. Specimen: PBMCs, collected at surgery. All receptors derive from a male donor with early-stage non-small cell lung cancer.

This clonotype was observed at least ten times. CDR3 in DNA: TGTGCCAGCAGCTTAGTGGATTCACCCCTCCACTTT. This codes for CASSLVDSPLHF. The chain is built from TRBV7-9 and TRBJ1-6; D not resolved. The CDR3 has 12 amino acids. The germline V gene encodes CDR1 SEHNR and CDR2 FQNEAQ (reference sequence). The V gene lost 1 base and the J gene lost 8 bases, with 3 bases spanning the gap.

This clonotype has just a few counts. The V call is TRBV5-1, the J call TRBJ2-1; TRBD2 matches at 9 bases. V dropped 7 bases and J dropped 3; count of bases not matched to a gene: 11. This CDR3 has 16 residues. Germline V gene data show CDR1 as SGHRS and CDR2 as YFSETQ. CDR3 amino acids: CASGDFSGRSYNEQFF. The DNA for the CDR3 is TGCGCCAGCGGTGACTTTAGCGGGAGAAGCTACAATGAGCAGTTCTTC.

The chain carries TRBV5-5 and TRBJ1-2; D is unresolved. Germline V gene sequence: CDR1 SGHKS, CDR2 YYEKEE (reference sequence). Trimming cost V 0 bases and J 3 bases, with 6 bases left between them. This CDR3 has 13 amino acids. The CDR3 loop is CASSLAAYYGYTF. The CDR3 DNA sequence: TGTGCCAGCAGCTTGGCAGCTTACTATGGCTACACCTTC.

At least ten counts were recorded for this clonotype. The chain has TRBV18 and TRBJ2-6, with 8 bases aligning to TRBD1. The V gene end was trimmed by 6 bases and the J gene end by 0 bases; junction bases not matched to a gene: 10. Germline V gene data show CDR1 as KGHSH and CDR2 as LQKENI. This CDR3 is 18 amino acids long. The CDR3 reads CASSRGQAPTSGANVLTF. DNA of the CDR3: TGTGCCAGCTCTCGGGGACAGGCCCCCACCTCTGGGGCCAACGTCCTGACTTTC.

This clonotype was seen ten or more times. CDR3 in amino acids: CASSLRPNQPQHF. CDR3 coding DNA: TGTGCCAGCAGCCTCAGACCCAATCAGCCCCAGCATTTT. V is TRBV11-1 and J is TRBJ1-5; D gene ambiguous. The CDR3 sequence is 13 residues long. CDR1 is SGHAT and CDR2 is FQDESV in the germline V gene (reference sequence). Trimming took 5 bases from V and 3 from J, leaving 8 bases between them.

CDR3 in DNA: TGTGCCAGTAGTATGAGTTTGGATCAGCCCCAGCATTTT. As protein: CASSMSLDQPQHF. The chain employs TRBV19 and TRBJ1-5; D remains unclear. In germline, CDR1 is LNHDA, CDR2 SQIVND (reference sequence). This CDR3 contains 13 residues. The germline V and J ends were trimmed by 3 bases and 5 bases, with 8 bases remaining between them.

This clonotype has a handful of counts. V is TRBV20-1 and J is TRBJ2-1; unclear D gene. CDR1 is DFQATT, CDR2 SNEGSKA, per germline (reference sequence). The CDR3 runs 12 residues. V lost 3 bases to trimming and J lost 4 bases, with 7 bases between them. CDR3 sequence (DNA): TGCAGTGCTAGTCTACCTTACAATGAGCAGTTCTTC. The encoded protein is CSASLPYNEQFF.

This clonotype was seen a handful of times. This chain uses TRBV20-1 with TRBJ1-1; no reliable D call. Germline CDR1 reads DFQATT; CDR2 reads SNEGSKA (reference sequence). The CDR3 has 12 amino acids. Between the trimmed V and J ends, which lost 1 base and 11 bases, there was a span of 14 bases. The CDR3 region is CSARADQVWAFF. The CDR3 DNA follows: TGCAGTGCTAGAGCCGATCAGGTGTGGGCTTTCTTT.